This is a list of T cell receptor beta chains from one sample in a study of T cell responses to AZD1222 COVID-19 vaccine. Libraries were prepared by immunoSEQ multiplex PCR; TCRdb keeps only in-frame clonotypes and omits some of them. Seen here are under 140,000 clones, about 85% observed once, and the top ten hold roughly 3.2%. The starting material was peripheral blood, obtained on day 0 of AZD1222 vaccination. These receptors came from an adult in good health. Both conserved end residues are trimmed from each CDR3. A D gene is named only where the DNA matches it firmly.

D gene: -; V gene: TRBV9; CDR3 protein: ASSVRGGANEKLF
D gene: -; V gene: TRBV6-6; CDR3 protein: ASSYTGKGVQETQY
D gene: TRBD2; V gene: TRBV19; CDR3 protein: ATRRGRAPSQETQY
D gene: -; V gene: TRBV5-6; CDR3 protein: ASSLGTGASQPQH
D gene: -; V gene: TRBV7-9; CDR3 protein: ASTMRAGPSPSSGANVLT
D gene: -; V gene: TRBV4-1; CDR3 protein: ASSHPSGGVPTDTQY
D gene: -; V gene: TRBV28; CDR3 protein: ASSPRGRYGYT
D gene: TRBD2; V gene: TRBV7-2; CDR3 protein: ASSLTGGAGETQY
D gene: -; V gene: TRBV11-3; CDR3 protein: ASSLGAGQRNIQY
D gene: -; V gene: TRBV19; CDR3 protein: ASSIGWDSYNEQF
D gene: TRBD1; V gene: TRBV6-5; CDR3 protein: ASRPPGQGAYEQF
D gene: TRBD1; V gene: TRBV24-1; CDR3 protein: ATRGGQGVKAEAF
D gene: -; V gene: TRBV7-3; CDR3 protein: ASSSLVPPYNEQF
D gene: TRBD1; V gene: TRBV12-3/TRBV12-4; CDR3 protein: ASRPGGFTEAF
D gene: TRBD1; V gene: TRBV6-5; CDR3 protein: ASRRTGGNEKLF
D gene: -; V gene: TRBV21-1; CDR3 protein: ASSKEDRENTEAF
D gene: TRBD1; V gene: TRBV4-1; CDR3 protein: ASSQYLSSGQGAYEQY
D gene: TRBD1; V gene: TRBV11-3; CDR3 protein: ASSPDRALYNEQF
D gene: -; V gene: TRBV12-3/TRBV12-4; CDR3 protein: ASSYDRREQY
D gene: -; V gene: TRBV2; CDR3 protein: ASRPGWFDDNSPLH
D gene: TRBD1; V gene: TRBV19; CDR3 protein: ASQGGAGNQPQH
D gene: -; V gene: TRBV11-2; CDR3 protein: ASSPRDRTYNEQF
D gene: TRBD2; V gene: TRBV28; CDR3 protein: ASSTSGLAGDPGELF
D gene: TRBD2; V gene: TRBV16; CDR3 protein: ASSQPGTRPTEQY
D gene: -; V gene: TRBV7-2; CDR3 protein: ASSFSGSLTDTQY
D gene: -; V gene: TRBV7-5; CDR3 protein: ARSPGGVDRVNQPQH
D gene: TRBD2; V gene: TRBV12-5; CDR3 protein: ASALTSGSTDTQY
D gene: -; V gene: TRBV9; CDR3 protein: ASSDFGVNTGELF
D gene: TRBD1; V gene: TRBV27; CDR3 protein: ASRPTGLLLLEQY
D gene: -; V gene: TRBV15; CDR3 protein: ATSRAGGASTDTQY
D gene: -; V gene: TRBV7-2; CDR3 protein: ASSLRWGLSGNTIY
D gene: TRBD1; V gene: TRBV12-5; CDR3 protein: ASGLVGGRQGQPQH
D gene: -; V gene: TRBV4-1; CDR3 protein: ASSQGRISSYNEQF
D gene: -; V gene: TRBV2; CDR3 protein: ASSGEGGIGYT
D gene: -; V gene: TRBV6-2/TRBV6-3; CDR3 protein: ASSYDGLARELF
D gene: -; V gene: TRBV6-6; CDR3 protein: ASSAQGFEEKLF
D gene: -; V gene: TRBV5-6; CDR3 protein: ASSRGGAENEKLF
D gene: -; V gene: TRBV28; CDR3 protein: ASSLSPNYGYT